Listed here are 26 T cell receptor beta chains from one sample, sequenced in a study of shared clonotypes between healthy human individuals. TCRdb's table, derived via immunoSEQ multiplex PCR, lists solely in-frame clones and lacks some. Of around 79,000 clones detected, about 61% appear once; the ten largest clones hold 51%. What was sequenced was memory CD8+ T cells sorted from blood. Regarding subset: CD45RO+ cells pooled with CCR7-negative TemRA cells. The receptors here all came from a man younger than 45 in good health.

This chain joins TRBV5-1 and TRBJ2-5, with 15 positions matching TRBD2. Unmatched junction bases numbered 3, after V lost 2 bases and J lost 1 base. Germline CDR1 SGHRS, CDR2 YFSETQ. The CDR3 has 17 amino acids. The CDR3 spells CASSFGLAGGVQETQYF. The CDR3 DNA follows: TGCGCCAGCAGCTTTGGACTAGCGGGAGGGGTCCAAGAGACCCAGTACTTC.

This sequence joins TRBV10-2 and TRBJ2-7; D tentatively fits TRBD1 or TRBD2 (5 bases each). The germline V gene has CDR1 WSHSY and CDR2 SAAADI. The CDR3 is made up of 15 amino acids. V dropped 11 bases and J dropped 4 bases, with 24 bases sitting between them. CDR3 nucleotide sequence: TGCGCCGGTGCAGGTTACGAGGGCAGGGTATACGAGCAGTACTTC. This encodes CAGAGYEGRVYEQYF.

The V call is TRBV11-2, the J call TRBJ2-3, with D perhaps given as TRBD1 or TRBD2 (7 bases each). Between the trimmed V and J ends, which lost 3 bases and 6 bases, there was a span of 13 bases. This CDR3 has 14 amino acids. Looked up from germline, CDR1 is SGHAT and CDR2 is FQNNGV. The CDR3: CASSFDQGGDTQYF. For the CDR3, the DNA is TGTGCCAGCAGCTTCGACCAGGGGGGGGATACGCAGTATTTT.

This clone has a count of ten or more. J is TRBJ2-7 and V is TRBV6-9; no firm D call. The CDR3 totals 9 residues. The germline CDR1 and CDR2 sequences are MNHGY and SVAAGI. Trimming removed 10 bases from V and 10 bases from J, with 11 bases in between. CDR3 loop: CANNSFQYF. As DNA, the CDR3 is TGTGCCAACAACAGTTTTCAGTACTTC.

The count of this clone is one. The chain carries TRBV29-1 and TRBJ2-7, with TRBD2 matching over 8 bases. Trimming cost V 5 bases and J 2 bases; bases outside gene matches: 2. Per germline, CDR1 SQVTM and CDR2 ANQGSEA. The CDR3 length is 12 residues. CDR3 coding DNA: TGCAGCGTTACGGGACTAGCCTACGAGCAGTACTTC. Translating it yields CSVTGLAYEQYF.

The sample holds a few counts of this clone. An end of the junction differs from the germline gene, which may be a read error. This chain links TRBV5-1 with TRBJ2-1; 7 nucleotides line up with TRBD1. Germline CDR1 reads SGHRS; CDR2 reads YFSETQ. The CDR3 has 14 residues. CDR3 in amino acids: CASSPDRDNNEQFF. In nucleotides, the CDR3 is TGTGCCAGCAGCCCCGACAGGGATAACAATGAGCAGTTCTTC.

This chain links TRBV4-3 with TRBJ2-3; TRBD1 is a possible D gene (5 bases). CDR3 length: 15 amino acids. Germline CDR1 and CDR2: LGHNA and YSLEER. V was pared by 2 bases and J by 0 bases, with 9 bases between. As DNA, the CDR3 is TGCGCCAGCAGCCAAAGCAGGGCTAGCACAGATACGCAGTATTTT. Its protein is CASSQSRASTDTQYF.

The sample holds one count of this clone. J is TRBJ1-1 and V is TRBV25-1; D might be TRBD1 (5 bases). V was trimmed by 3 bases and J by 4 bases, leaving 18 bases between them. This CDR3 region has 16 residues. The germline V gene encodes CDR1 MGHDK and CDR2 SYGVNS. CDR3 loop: CASSDPSKVGGTEAFF. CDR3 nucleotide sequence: TGTGCCAGCAGTGACCCATCCAAGGTCGGGGGCACTGAAGCTTTCTTT.

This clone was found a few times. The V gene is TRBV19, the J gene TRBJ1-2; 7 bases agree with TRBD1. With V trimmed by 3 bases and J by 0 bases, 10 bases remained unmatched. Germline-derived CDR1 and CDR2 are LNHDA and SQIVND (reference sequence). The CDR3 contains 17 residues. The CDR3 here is CASSILGDSSANYGYTF. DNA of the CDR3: TGTGCCAGTAGTATTCTAGGGGACAGTTCGGCTAACTATGGCTACACCTTC.

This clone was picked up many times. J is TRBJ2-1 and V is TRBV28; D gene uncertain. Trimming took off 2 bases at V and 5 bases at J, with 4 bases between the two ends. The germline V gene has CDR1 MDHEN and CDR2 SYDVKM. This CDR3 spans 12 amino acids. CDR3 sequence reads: CASSLDDNEQFF. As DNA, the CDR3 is TGTGCCAGCAGTTTAGACGACAATGAGCAGTTCTTC.

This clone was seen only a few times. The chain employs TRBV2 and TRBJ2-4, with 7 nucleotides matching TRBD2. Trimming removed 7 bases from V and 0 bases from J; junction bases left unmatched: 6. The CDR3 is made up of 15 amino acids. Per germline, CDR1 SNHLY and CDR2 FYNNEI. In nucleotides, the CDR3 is TGTGCCAGCACAAGCGGGACTTTAGCCAAAAACATTCAGTACTTC. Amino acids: CASTSGTLAKNIQYF.

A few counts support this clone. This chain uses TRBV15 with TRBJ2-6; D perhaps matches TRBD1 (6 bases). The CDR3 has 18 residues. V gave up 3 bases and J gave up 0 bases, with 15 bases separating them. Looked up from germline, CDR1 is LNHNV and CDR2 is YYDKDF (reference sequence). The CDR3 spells CATSRGTGTGSGANVLTF. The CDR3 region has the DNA TGTGCCACCAGCAGGGGTACAGGGACGGGCTCTGGGGCCAACGTCCTGACTTTC.

CDR3 DNA: TGTGCCAGTGTCCGGTGGAGAAACACAGATACGCAGTATTTT. This sequence encodes CASVRWRNTDTQYF. The chain combines TRBV28 with TRBJ2-3, with D uncertain. Looked up from germline, CDR1 is MDHEN and CDR2 is SYDVKM. V gave up 9 bases and J gave up 2 bases, with 15 bases separating them. CDR3 length: 14 amino acids.

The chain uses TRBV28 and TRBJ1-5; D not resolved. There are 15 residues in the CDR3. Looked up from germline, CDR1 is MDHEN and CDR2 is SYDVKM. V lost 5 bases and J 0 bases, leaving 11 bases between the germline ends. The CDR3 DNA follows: TGTGCCAGCAGTCTACGAGGACCTAGCAATCAGCCCCAGCATTTT. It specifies CASSLRGPSNQPQHF.

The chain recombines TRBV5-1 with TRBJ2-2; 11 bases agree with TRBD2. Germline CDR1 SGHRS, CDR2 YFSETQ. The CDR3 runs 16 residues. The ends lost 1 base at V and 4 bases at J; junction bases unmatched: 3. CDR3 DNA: TGCGCCAGCAGCTTGACCCTAGCGGGAGGCACCGGGGAGCTGTTTTTT. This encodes CASSLTLAGGTGELFF.

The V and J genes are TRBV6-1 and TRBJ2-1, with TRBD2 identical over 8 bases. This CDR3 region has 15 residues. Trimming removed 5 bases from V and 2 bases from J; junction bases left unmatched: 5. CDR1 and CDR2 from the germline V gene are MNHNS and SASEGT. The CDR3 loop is CASSKLADPYNEQFF. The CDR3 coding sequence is TGTGCCAGCAGTAAACTAGCGGACCCCTACAATGAGCAGTTCTTC.

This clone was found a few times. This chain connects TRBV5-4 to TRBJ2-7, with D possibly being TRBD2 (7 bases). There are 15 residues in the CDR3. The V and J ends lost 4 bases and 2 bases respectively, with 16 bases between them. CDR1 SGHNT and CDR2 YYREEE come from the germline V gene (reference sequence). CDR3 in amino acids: CASSPVGGATYEQYF. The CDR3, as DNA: TGTGCCAGCAGCCCTGTGGGGGGGGCAACCTACGAGCAGTACTTC.

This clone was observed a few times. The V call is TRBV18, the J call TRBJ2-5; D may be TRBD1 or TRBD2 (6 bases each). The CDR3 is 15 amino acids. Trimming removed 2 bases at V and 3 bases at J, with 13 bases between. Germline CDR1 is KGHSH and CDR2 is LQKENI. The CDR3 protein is CASSPTGAAKETQYF. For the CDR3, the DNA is TGTGCCAGCTCACCAACGGGGGCTGCCAAAGAGACCCAGTACTTC. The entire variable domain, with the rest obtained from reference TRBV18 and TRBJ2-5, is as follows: NAGVMQNPRHLVRRRGQEARLRCSPMKGHSHVYWYRQLPEEGLKFMVYLQKENIIDESGMPKERFSAEFPKEGPSILRIQQVVRGDSAAYFCASSPTGAAKETQYFGPGTRLLVL.

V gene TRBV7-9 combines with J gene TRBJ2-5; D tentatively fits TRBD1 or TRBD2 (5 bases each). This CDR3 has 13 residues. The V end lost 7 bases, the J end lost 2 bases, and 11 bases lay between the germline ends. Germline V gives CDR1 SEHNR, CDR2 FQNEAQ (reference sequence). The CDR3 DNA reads TGTGCCAGCAAGATGGGGGAACAAGAGACCCAGTACTTC. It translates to CASKMGEQETQYF.

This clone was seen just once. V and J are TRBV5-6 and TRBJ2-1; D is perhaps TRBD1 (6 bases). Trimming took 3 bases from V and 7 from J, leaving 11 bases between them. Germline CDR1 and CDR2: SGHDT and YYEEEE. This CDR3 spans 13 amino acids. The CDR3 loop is CASSWGPANEQFF. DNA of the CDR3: TGTGCCAGCAGCTGGGGGCCTGCGAATGAGCAGTTCTTC.

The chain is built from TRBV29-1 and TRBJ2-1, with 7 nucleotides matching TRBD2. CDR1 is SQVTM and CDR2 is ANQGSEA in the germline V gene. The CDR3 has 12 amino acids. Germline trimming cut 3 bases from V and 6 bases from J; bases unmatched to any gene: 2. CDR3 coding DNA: TGCAGCGTTGACGCTAGCGGCAATGAGCAGTTCTTC. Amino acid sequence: CSVDASGNEQFF.

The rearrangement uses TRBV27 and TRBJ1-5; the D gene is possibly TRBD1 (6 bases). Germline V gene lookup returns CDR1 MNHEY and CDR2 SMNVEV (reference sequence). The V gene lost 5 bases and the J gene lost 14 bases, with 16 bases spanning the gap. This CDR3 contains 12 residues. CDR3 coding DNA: TGTGCCAGCAGTAGCTTAACAGGGAAAAAGCATTTT. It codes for CASSSLTGKKHF.

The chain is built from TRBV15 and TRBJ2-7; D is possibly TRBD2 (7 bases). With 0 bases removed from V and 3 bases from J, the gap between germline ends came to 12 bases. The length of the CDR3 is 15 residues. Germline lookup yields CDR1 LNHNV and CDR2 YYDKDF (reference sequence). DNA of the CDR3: TGTGCCACCAGCAGAGATCCGGGGGGCGTCTACGAGCAGTACTTC. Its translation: CATSRDPGGVYEQYF.

This chain's CDR3 is CASSDGSGKADTGELFF. CDR3 sequence (DNA): TGTGCCAGCAGTGATGGTAGCGGGAAGGCGGACACCGGGGAGCTGTTTTTT. The chain couples TRBV6-4 to TRBJ2-2; 8 bases are shared with TRBD2. The CDR3 contains 17 residues. V dropped 3 bases and J dropped 3; count of bases not matched to a gene: 9. The V gene's germline CDR1 is MRHNA and CDR2 SNTAGT.

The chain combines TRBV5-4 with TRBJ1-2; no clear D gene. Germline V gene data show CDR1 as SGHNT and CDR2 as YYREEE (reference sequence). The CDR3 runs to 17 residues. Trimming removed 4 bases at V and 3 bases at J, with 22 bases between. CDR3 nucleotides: TGTGCCAGCAGCCCGCACGTGATCCCCCAGGAGGACTATGGCTACACCTTC. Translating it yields CASSPHVIPQEDYGYTF.

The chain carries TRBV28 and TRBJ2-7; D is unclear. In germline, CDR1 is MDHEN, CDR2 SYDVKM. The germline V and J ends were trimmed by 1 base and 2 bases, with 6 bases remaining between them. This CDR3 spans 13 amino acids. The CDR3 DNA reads TGTGCCAGCAGTTTATTGGGCACCTACGAGCAGTACTTC. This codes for CASSLLGTYEQYF.